The 3 T cell receptor beta chains listed next were all sequenced from one sample in a study of OX40 agonist ivuxolimab in advanced cancers. The table came from immunoSEQ multiplex PCR; TCRdb's copy has only in-frame clones and leaves some out. The sample holds more than 75,000 clones, roughly 85% seen once. The sequenced sample was CD4+ or CD8+ T cells sorted from blood, obtained in a trial of the OX40 agonist ivuxolimab. The origin of the receptors is an adult with an advanced solid tumor such as melanoma, head and neck, liver or kidney cancer.

This clone was seen only once. The chain is built from TRBV7-3 and TRBJ1-1; D gene ambiguous. Trimming cost V 2 bases and J 8 bases, with 9 bases left between them. CDR1 and CDR2 (germline): SGHTA, FQGTGA. This CDR3 spans 12 amino acids. This CDR3 reads CASSLVAGEAFF. The CDR3 nucleotides are TGTGCCAGCAGCTTAGTTGCGGGGGAAGCTTTCTTT.

The chain combines TRBV6-1 with TRBJ2-5, with a weak D call TRBD2 (5 bases). The CDR3 is made up of 14 amino acids. The germline V and J ends were trimmed by 2 bases and 1 base, with 8 bases remaining between them. CDR1 MNHNS and CDR2 SASEGT come from the germline V gene. The CDR3 DNA reads as TGTGCCAGCAGTGAAACGGGGTCCCAAGAGACCCAGTACTTC. Translating it yields CASSETGSQETQYF.

This clone came up once. V gene TRBV7-9 combines with J gene TRBJ2-3; D ambiguous. The V gene's germline CDR1 is SEHNR and CDR2 FQNEAQ (reference sequence). The CDR3 is 11 residues long. Between the trimmed V and J ends, which lost 5 bases and 6 bases, there was a span of 6 bases. The CDR3 coding sequence is TGTGCCAGCAGCCCCCTCGATACGCAGTATTTT. Translated, it gives CASSPLDTQYF.